The rows below give T cell receptor beta chains drawn from one sample of a study of shared clonotypes between healthy human individuals. Some clones are missing from TCRdb's copy, which holds only in-frame ones; the method was immunoSEQ multiplex PCR. Among some 2.1 million clones listed, approximately 95% were seen once. The sample taken for sequencing was naive CD8+ T cells sorted from blood. The receptor set was obtained from a man aged 18 to 30 in good health. Both conserved end residues are part of each CDR3. D genes are given only for firm matches. Clone size is not always given. Where it is, it says once, few, many or a class for expanded clones.

>TRBJ2-1|TRBV28|.|.
CASLLRLASFDEQFF
TGTGCCAGCCTTTTGAGGCTAGCCTCGTTCGATGAGCAGTTCTTC
>TRBJ2-1|TRBV7-8|.|TRBD2
CASSQGLAGSLGPLQIEQFF
TGTGCCAGCAGCCAGGGACTAGCGGGGAGTTTAGGCCCCCTCCAGATAGAGCAGTTCTTC
>TRBJ2-5|TRBV5-6|.|TRBD1
CASSYGTGWKTQYF
TGTGCCAGCAGCTACGGGACAGGGTGGAAGACCCAGTACTTC
>TRBJ1-1|TRBV13|.|.
CASVRRLNTEAFF
TGTGCCAGCGTGAGGAGATTAAACACTGAAGCTTTCTTT
>TRBJ2-2|TRBV5-1|.|.
CASSFRGSPAGELFF
TGCGCCAGCAGCTTTAGGGGGTCACCAGCCGGGGAGCTGTTTTTT
>TRBJ2-2|TRBV9|.|.
CASSITGELFF
TGTGCCAGCAGCATCACCGGGGAGCTGTTTTTT
>TRBJ2-7|TRBV5-3|.|.
CASRFSKGRMIYEQYF
TGTGCCAGCCGTTTTAGTAAGGGCAGGATGATCTACGAGCAGTACTTC
>TRBJ2-1|TRBV4-1|once|TRBD1
CASSQGTGDFRFF
TGCGCCAGCAGCCAAGGGACAGGGGACTTTCGGTTCTTC
>TRBJ1-6|TRBV28|many|.
CASSSAGHKYYNSPLHF
TGTGCCAGCAGTTCAGCGGGACACAAATACTATAATTCACCCCTCCACTTT
>TRBJ2-7|TRBV28|.|TRBD2
CASSFRTSGYEQYF
TGTGCCAGCAGTTTTAGGACTAGCGGGTACGAGCAGTACTTC
>TRBJ1-1|TRBV2|.|TRBD1
CASLNRGDEAFF
TGTGCCAGCCTGAACAGGGGCGATGAAGCTTTCTTT
>TRBJ2-7|TRBV7-9|.|.
CASSYRSGQGVLYEQYF
TGTGCCAGCAGCTACCGCTCGGGCCAGGGAGTTCTCTACGAGCAGTACTTC
>TRBJ2-5|TRBV5-6|.|.
CASSFGGSQETQYF
TGTGCCAGCAGCTTCGGAGGTTCCCAAGAGACCCAGTACTTC
>TRBJ2-5|TRBV5-5|.|.
CASSLVDPGRQTQYF
TGTGCCAGCAGCTTGGTTGATCCAGGGCGGCAGACCCAGTACTTC
>TRBJ1-1|TRBV25-1|.|.
CASSELGWGANTEAFF
TGTGCCAGCAGTGAATTGGGGTGGGGGGCCAACACTGAAGCTTTCTTT
>TRBJ2-4|TRBV20-1|.|.
CSAGTKNIQYF
TGCAGTGCTGGTACCAAAAACATTCAGTACTTC
>TRBJ2-1|TRBV25-1|.|TRBD2
CASSEGWTSPYNEQFF
TGTGCCAGCAGTGAGGGTTGGACTAGCCCCTACAATGAGCAGTTCTTC
>TRBJ1-5|TRBV5-1|.|.
CASSLLGGNQPQHF
TGCGCCAGCAGCTTGTTGGGAGGCAATCAGCCCCAGCATTTT
>TRBJ2-7|TRBV2|.|TRBD2
CASSPPLAGGREQYF
TGTGCCAGCAGCCCCCCCTTAGCGGGGGGTCGCGAGCAGTACTTC
>TRBJ2-1|TRBV13|.|.
CASSHGPNNEQFF
TGTGCCAGCAGCCATGGGCCTAACAATGAGCAGTTCTTC
>TRBJ2-1|TRBV28|.|.
CASTTPHAPFDEQFF
TGTGCCAGCACCACTCCCCACGCACCGTTCGATGAGCAGTTCTTC
>TRBJ2-7|TRBV9|.|TRBD2
CASGRGVAYEQYF
TGTGCCAGCGGGCGGGGGGTCGCCTACGAGCAGTACTTC
>TRBJ2-2|TRBV19|.|.
CASSIGGELFF
TGTGCCAGTAGTATCGGCGGGGAGCTGTTTTTT
>TRBJ2-7|TRBV15|.|.
CATSRDMAGGYEQYF
TGTGCCACCAGCAGAGATATGGCAGGAGGCTACGAGCAGTACTTC
>TRBJ1-4|TRBV2|.|.
CASTQSEKLFF
TGTGCCAGCACCCAGAGCGAAAAACTGTTTTTT
>TRBJ2-1|TRBV30|.|TRBD2
CAWRKSETSWGEQFF
TGTGCCTGGAGGAAGTCGGAGACTAGCTGGGGTGAGCAGTTCTTC
>TRBJ2-7|TRBV10-2|few|.
CASGPTNEQYF
TGCGCCAGCGGCCCGACTAACGAGCAGTACTTC
>TRBJ2-3|TRBV27|.|.
CASSLLNPLVTDTQYF
TGTGCCAGCAGTTTACTAAATCCCCTCGTTACAGATACGCAGTATTTT
>TRBJ2-7|TRBV27|.|TRBD2
CASSLSVGLAGVEQYF
TGTGCCAGCAGTTTATCGGTGGGACTAGCGGGCGTCGAGCAGTACTTC